The next 23 T cell receptor beta chains were all read from a single sample in a study of cytomegalovirus exposure and HLA in healthy donors. Produced via immunoSEQ multiplex PCR; TCRdb's table is partial and in-frame only. The table has 140,000 or so clones, about nine tenths seen once. The specimen sequenced was PBMCs. These TCRs come from a man younger than 35 in good health and CMV-seronegative.

The V call is TRBV18, the J call TRBJ2-2; weak D call: TRBD1 (5 bases). CDR3 length equals 15 residues. V was clipped by 3 bases and J by 0 bases, with 8 bases between them. Germline V gives CDR1 KGHSH, CDR2 LQKENI. Here the CDR3 DNA reads TGTGCCAGCTCACCGGGCAGGGCGAACACCGGGGAGCTGTTTTTT. Its translation: CASSPGRANTGELFF.

The V gene is TRBV6-5, the J gene TRBJ1-1; 9 bases are shared with TRBD1. The germline V gene has CDR1 MNHEY and CDR2 SVGAGI. Trimming at V came to 10 bases and at J to 0 bases, leaving 9 bases not matched to a gene. The CDR3 contains 15 residues. CDR3 sequence reads: CATRDRAFLNTEAFF. The CDR3 region has the DNA TGTGCCACCCGGGACAGGGCTTTCTTGAACACTGAAGCTTTCTTT.

V is TRBV19 and J is TRBJ1-2, with D uncertain. The CDR3 loop spans 15 amino acids. The germline V gene has CDR1 LNHDA and CDR2 SQIVND (reference sequence). V lost 4 bases to trimming and J lost 4 bases, with 16 bases between them. The CDR3 protein is CASSKTPIFIYGYTF. The CDR3 coding sequence is TGTGCCAGTAGTAAGACTCCCATTTTCATCTATGGCTACACCTTC. The full variable domain, rest sourced from reference TRBV19 and TRBJ1-2, is DGGITQSPKYLFRKEGQNVTLSCEQNLNHDAMYWYRQDPGQGLRLIYYSQIVNDFQKGDIAEGYSVSREKKESFPLTVTSAQKNPTAFYLCASSKTPIFIYGYTFGSGTRLTVV.

The genes are TRBV4-1 and TRBJ2-5; D is perhaps TRBD1 (6 bases). The germline CDR1 and CDR2 sequences are MGHRA and YSYEKL. The CDR3 runs to 16 residues. Trimming pared 4 bases from V and 2 bases from J, leaving 17 bases between. CDR3 sequence (DNA): TGCGCCAGCAGCCGTCGAAAGGGGGACCCACAAGAGACCCAGTACTTC. Translating it yields CASSRRKGDPQETQYF.

This sequence joins TRBV4-3 and TRBJ2-7, with 13 bases identical to TRBD2. The CDR3 runs to 15 residues. The germline V gene encodes CDR1 LGHNA and CDR2 YSLEER. V dropped 7 bases and J dropped 11; count of bases not matched to a gene: 14. In DNA, the CDR3 is TGCGCCAGCAAGACCCCGGGACTAGCGGGATCAAGGGAGTACGTC. Translating it yields CASKTPGLAGSREYV.

The chain couples TRBV29-1 to TRBJ2-1, with D uncertain. Trimming left V 4 bases short and J 0 bases short, with 10 bases between. The CDR3 is made up of 14 amino acids. Germline V gene sequence: CDR1 SQVTM, CDR2 ANQGSEA. This chain's CDR3 is CSVGRASSYNEQFF. The CDR3 DNA follows: TGCAGCGTTGGTCGAGCAAGCTCCTACAATGAGCAGTTCTTC.

This clone showed up just once. The rearrangement joins TRBV19 to TRBJ2-1; 7 bases agree with TRBD1. Germline V gives CDR1 LNHDA, CDR2 SQIVND (reference sequence). Losses at the gene ends were 4 bases for V and 4 bases for J; bases not matched to a gene: 7. The CDR3 totals 15 residues. CDR3 amino acids: CASSKADRSYNEQFF. The CDR3, as DNA: TGTGCCAGTAGTAAGGCGGACAGGTCATACAATGAGCAGTTCTTC.

The V and J genes are TRBV27 and TRBJ1-5; 10 positions match TRBD1. The trim removed 5 bases at V and 7 bases at J, leaving 14 bases unmatched. The CDR3 extends over 17 amino acids. The germline CDR1 and CDR2 sequences are MNHEY and SMNVEV (reference sequence). The CDR3, as DNA: TGTGCCAGCAGTCGCTGGGGGACAGGGGTCGACGGGCAGCCCCAGCATTTT. Its translation: CASSRWGTGVDGQPQHF.

This clone was recorded a few times. The rearrangement links TRBV7-9 to TRBJ2-3; 13 bases map to TRBD2. The CDR3 contains 19 residues. The junction had 9 bases not matched to a gene; V was cut back by 2 bases and J by 1 base. Germline assignment: CDR1 SEHNR and CDR2 FQNEAQ (reference sequence). The CDR3 here is CASSLRVGLAGRRTDTQYF. CDR3 DNA sequence: TGTGCCAGCAGCTTACGGGTGGGACTAGCGGGGCGTCGCACAGATACGCAGTATTTT.

The CDR3: CASGRRGYNSPLHF. CDR3 coding DNA: TGTGCCAGCGGACGCAGGGGATACAATTCACCCCTCCACTTT. This chain joins TRBV27 and TRBJ1-6, with D perhaps TRBD1 (6 bases). The CDR3 is 14 residues long. The V and J ends lost 8 bases and 7 bases respectively, with 15 bases between them. The germline V gene encodes CDR1 MNHEY and CDR2 SMNVEV (reference sequence).

V gene TRBV6-6 combines with J gene TRBJ1-5, with 7 positions matching TRBD1. CDR1 is MNHNY and CDR2 is SVGAGI in the germline V gene (reference sequence). J lost 2 bases, V lost 7 bases, and 8 bases had no gene match. The CDR3 extends over 15 amino acids. The CDR3 reads CASTTRDSRNQPQHF. CDR3 nucleotides: TGTGCCAGCACCACCCGGGACAGCCGCAATCAGCCCCAGCATTTT.

This clone was observed a single time. The chain recombines TRBV7-3 with TRBJ1-1; 11 bases map to TRBD1. J gave up 4 bases and V 2 bases, and 3 bases lay outside the gene matches. CDR3 length equals 15 residues. Germline CDR1 SGHTA, CDR2 FQGTGA. As DNA, the CDR3 is TGTGCCAGCAGCTTATCCGGGACAGGGGGCACTGAAGCTTTCTTT. Translation: CASSLSGTGGTEAFF.

The chain links TRBV2 to TRBJ2-5, with D perhaps matching TRBD2 (6 bases). V dropped 7 bases and J dropped 5 bases, with 8 bases sitting between them. Germline CDR1 reads SNHLY; CDR2 reads FYNNEI. CDR3 length equals 11 residues. The CDR3 sequence is CASNGGETQYF. CDR3 bases: TGTGCCAGCAATGGAGGGGAGACCCAGTACTTC.

V is TRBV30 and J is TRBJ1-4; weak D call: TRBD1 (6 bases). CDR1 and CDR2 from the germline V gene are GTSNPN and SVGIG (reference sequence). The length of the CDR3 is 16 residues. The V and J ends lost 2 bases and 0 bases respectively, with 13 bases between them. The CDR3 coding sequence is TGTGCCTGGAGTAGGGGGAACATTGCAACTAATGAAAAACTGTTTTTT. It yields the protein CAWSRGNIATNEKLFF. The entire variable domain, with the rest obtained from reference TRBV30 and TRBJ1-4, is as follows: SQTIHQWPATLVQPVGSPLSLECTVEGTSNPNLYWYRQAAGRGLQLLFYSVGIGQISSEVPQNLSASRPQDRQFILSSKKLLLSDSGFYLCAWSRGNIATNEKLFFGSGTQLSVL.

The CDR3, as DNA: TGTGCCAGCTCAGAACAGGGGCAAGAGACCCAGTACTTC. As protein: CASSEQGQETQYF. The V and J genes are TRBV18 and TRBJ2-5; 7 nucleotides agree with TRBD1. Germline V gene sequence: CDR1 KGHSH, CDR2 LQKENI. After removal of 5 bases from V and 2 bases from J, the junction contained 2 bases not matched to a gene. This CDR3 has 13 residues.

The chain carries TRBV27 and TRBJ2-7; D is undetermined. CDR1 and CDR2 (germline): MNHEY, SMNVEV (reference sequence). V lost 2 bases, J lost 1 base, and 6 bases lay in between. This CDR3 comprises 13 residues. For the CDR3, the DNA is TGTGCCAGCAGTTTAGGGCGTTCCTACGAGCAGTACTTC. It codes for CASSLGRSYEQYF.

This clone was found once. The chain joins TRBV11-2 to TRBJ2-1; 7 nucleotides agree with TRBD2. The CDR3 extends over 17 amino acids. Germline-derived CDR1 and CDR2 are SGHAT and FQNNGV. The V gene end was trimmed by 1 base and the J gene end by 2 bases; junction bases not matched to a gene: 8. The CDR3 bases are TGTGCCAGCAGCTTAGGAACTAGCGTACCAACCTACAATGAGCAGTTCTTC. Protein sequence: CASSLGTSVPTYNEQFF.

The chain recombines TRBV10-3 with TRBJ2-7, with a weak D call TRBD2 (5 bases). V was clipped by 2 bases and J by 0 bases, with 11 bases between them. CDR1 and CDR2 (germline): ENHRY, SYGVKD. This CDR3 is 15 amino acids long. This CDR3 is CAISELAPDSYEQYF. CDR3 DNA: TGTGCCATCAGTGAGCTAGCTCCGGACTCCTACGAGCAGTACTTC.

The rearrangement links TRBV6-5 to TRBJ1-3; unclear D gene. The CDR3 runs 14 residues. Looked up from germline, CDR1 is MNHEY and CDR2 is SVGAGI. V was cut by 0 bases and J by 2 bases, with 5 bases left in between. CDR3 DNA sequence: TGTGCCAGCAGTTACTCCGCGACTGGAAACACCATATATTTT. Protein sequence: CASSYSATGNTIYF.

The V call is TRBV5-1, the J call TRBJ2-7, with D possibly matching TRBD2 (5 bases). The germline V gene encodes CDR1 SGHRS and CDR2 YFSETQ. The CDR3 is 15 residues long. Trimming removed 0 bases from V and 0 bases from J, with 10 bases in between. CDR3 DNA: TGCGCCAGCAGCTTGGCCGCGGGCAGCTCCTACGAGCAGTACGTC. It yields the protein CASSLAAGSSYEQYV.

J is TRBJ2-1 and V is TRBV4-1; 9 bases align to TRBD1. Germline loops: CDR1 MGHRA, CDR2 YSYEKL. The CDR3 runs 16 residues. The V gene end was trimmed by 2 bases and the J gene end by 6 bases; junction bases not matched to a gene: 8. The CDR3, as DNA: TGCGCCAGCAGCCAACACCGGACAGGGGTGTTCAATGAGCAGTTCTTC. It specifies CASSQHRTGVFNEQFF.

The chain joins TRBV5-1 to TRBJ1-2; D might be TRBD1 (5 bases). The CDR3 is made up of 14 amino acids. Between the trimmed V and J ends, which lost 0 bases and 3 bases, there was a span of 9 bases. Germline CDR1 SGHRS, CDR2 YFSETQ. For the CDR3, the DNA is TGCGCCAGCAGCTTGGATTGGGGGGACTATGGCTACACCTTC. Residues: CASSLDWGDYGYTF.

The chain links TRBV9 to TRBJ1-2, with D tentatively TRBD1 (6 bases). CDR3 length: 14 amino acids. V lost 2 bases, J lost 7 bases, and 15 bases lay in between. The germline CDR1 and CDR2 sequences are SGDLS and YYNGEE. The CDR3 region is CASSVYTGSGGYTF. Written as DNA, the CDR3 is TGTGCCAGCAGCGTTTACACAGGGAGTGGTGGCTACACCTTC.